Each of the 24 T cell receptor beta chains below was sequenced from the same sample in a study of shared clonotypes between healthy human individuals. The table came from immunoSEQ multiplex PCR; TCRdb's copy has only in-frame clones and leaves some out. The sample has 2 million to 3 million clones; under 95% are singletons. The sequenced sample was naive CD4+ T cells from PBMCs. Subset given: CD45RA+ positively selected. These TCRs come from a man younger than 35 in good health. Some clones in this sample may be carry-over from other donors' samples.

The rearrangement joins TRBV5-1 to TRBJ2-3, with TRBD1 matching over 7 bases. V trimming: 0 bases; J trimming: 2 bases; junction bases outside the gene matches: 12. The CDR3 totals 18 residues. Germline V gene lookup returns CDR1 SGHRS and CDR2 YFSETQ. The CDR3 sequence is CASSLAAVGTDYTDTQYF. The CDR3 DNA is TGCGCCAGCAGCTTGGCAGCCGTCGGGACAGACTACACAGATACGCAGTATTTT.

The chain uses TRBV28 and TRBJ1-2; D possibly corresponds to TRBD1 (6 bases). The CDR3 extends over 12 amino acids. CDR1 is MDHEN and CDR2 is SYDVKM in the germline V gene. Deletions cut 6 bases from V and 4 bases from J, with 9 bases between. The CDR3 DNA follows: TGTGCCAGCAGCACAGGGACCTATGGCTACACCTTC. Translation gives CASSTGTYGYTF.

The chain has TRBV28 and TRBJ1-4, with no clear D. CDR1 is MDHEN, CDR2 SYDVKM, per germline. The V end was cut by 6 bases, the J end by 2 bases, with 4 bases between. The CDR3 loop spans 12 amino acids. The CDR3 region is CASRVTNEKLFF. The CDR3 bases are TGTGCCAGCAGGGTGACTAATGAAAAACTGTTTTTT.

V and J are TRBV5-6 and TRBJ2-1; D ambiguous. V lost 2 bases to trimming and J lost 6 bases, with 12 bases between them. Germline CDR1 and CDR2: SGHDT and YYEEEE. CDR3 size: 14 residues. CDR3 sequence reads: CASSFRRTANEQFF. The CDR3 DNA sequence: TGTGCCAGCAGCTTTCGGCGGACGGCCAATGAGCAGTTCTTC. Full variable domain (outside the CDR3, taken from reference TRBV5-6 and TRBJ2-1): DAGVTQSPTHLIKTRGQQVTLRCSPKSGHDTVSWYQQALGQGPQFIFQYYEEEERQRGNFPDRFSGHQFPNYSSELNVNALLLGDSALYLCASSFRRTANEQFFGPGTRLTVL.

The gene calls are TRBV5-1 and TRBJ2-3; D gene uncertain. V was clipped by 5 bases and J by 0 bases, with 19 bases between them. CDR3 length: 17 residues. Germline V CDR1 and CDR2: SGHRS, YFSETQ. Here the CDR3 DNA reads TGCGCCAGCAGTGAACAACCCAGCGCTTTTAGCACAGATACGCAGTATTTT. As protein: CASSEQPSAFSTDTQYF.

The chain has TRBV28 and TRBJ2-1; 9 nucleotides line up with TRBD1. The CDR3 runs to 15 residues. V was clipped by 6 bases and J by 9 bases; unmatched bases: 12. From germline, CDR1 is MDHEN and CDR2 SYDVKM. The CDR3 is CASSRAGTGWTEQFF. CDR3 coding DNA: TGTGCCAGCAGCCGTGCCGGGACAGGGTGGACTGAGCAGTTCTTC.

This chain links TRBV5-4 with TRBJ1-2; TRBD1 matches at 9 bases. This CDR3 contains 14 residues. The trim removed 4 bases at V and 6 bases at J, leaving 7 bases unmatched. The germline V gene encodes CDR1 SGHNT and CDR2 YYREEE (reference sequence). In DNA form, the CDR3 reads TGTGCCAGCAGCACCGGACAGGGGAGGCATGGCTACACCTTC. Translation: CASSTGQGRHGYTF. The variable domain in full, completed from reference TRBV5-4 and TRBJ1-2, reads ETGVTQSPTHLIKTRGQQVTLRCSSQSGHNTVSWYQQALGQGPQFIFQYYREEENGRGNFPPRFSGLQFPNYSSELNVNALELDDSALYLCASSTGQGRHGYTFGSGTRLTVV.

CDR3 nucleotide sequence: TGTGCCAGCAGACCCCCCGACAGGGGCCCTGACTATGGCTACACCTTC. It encodes CASRPPDRGPDYGYTF. V and J are TRBV21-1 and TRBJ1-2; the table assigns TRBD1, which was not confirmed against the DNA. TRBV21-1 is annotated as a pseudogene. The length of the CDR3 is 16 residues.

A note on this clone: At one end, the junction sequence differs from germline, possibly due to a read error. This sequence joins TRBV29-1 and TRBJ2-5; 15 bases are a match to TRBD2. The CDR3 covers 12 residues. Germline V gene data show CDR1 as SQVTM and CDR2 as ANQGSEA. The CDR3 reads CGTSGRQETQYF. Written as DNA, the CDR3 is TGTGGGACTAGCGGGAGGCAAGAGACCCAGTACTTC.

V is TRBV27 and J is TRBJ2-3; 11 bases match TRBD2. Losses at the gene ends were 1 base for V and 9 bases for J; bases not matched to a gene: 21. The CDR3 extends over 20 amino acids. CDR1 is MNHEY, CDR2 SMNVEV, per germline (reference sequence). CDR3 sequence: CASSLLFSGLAGGEGETQYF. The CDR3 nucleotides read TGTGCCAGCAGTTTATTGTTTTCCGGGCTAGCGGGAGGTGAAGGTGAGACGCAGTATTTT.

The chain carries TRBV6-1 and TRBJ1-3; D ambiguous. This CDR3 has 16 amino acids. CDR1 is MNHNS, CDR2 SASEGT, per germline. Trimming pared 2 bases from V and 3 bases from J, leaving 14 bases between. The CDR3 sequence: CASSENQVGVGNTIYF. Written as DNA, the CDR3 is TGTGCCAGCAGTGAAAACCAGGTCGGGGTTGGAAACACCATATATTTT.

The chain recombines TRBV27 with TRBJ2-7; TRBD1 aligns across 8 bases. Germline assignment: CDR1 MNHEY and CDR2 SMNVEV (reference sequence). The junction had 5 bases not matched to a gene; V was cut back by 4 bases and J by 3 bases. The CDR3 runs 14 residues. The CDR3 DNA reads TGTGCCAGCAGTTCCGCGACAGGGGTCTACGAGCAGTACTTC. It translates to CASSSATGVYEQYF.

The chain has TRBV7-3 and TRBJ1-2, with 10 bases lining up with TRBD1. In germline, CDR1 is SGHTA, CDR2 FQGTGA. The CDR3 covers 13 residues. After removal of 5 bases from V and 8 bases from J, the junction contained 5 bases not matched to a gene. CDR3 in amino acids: CASSRDRGRGYTF. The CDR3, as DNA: TGTGCCAGCAGCCGCGACAGGGGGCGGGGCTACACCTTC. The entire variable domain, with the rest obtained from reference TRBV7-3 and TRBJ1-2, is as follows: GAGVSQTPSNKVTEKGKYVELRCDPISGHTALYWYRQSLGQGPEFLIYFQGTGAADDSGLPNDRFFAVRPEGSVSTLKIQRTERGDSAVYLCASSRDRGRGYTFGSGTRLTVV.

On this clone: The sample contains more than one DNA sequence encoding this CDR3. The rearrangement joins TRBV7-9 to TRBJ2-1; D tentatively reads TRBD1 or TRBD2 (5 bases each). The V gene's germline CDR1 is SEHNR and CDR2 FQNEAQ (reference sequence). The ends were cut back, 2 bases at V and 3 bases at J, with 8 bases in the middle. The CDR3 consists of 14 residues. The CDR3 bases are TGTGCCAGCAGCTTATCAGGGAGCTACAATGAGCAGTTCTTC. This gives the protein CASSLSGSYNEQFF.

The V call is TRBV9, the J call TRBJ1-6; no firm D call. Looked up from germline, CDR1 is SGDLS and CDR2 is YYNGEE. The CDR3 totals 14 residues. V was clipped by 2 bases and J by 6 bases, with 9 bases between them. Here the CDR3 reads CASSVLQINSPLHF. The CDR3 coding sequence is TGTGCCAGCAGCGTGTTACAGATTAATTCACCCCTCCACTTT.

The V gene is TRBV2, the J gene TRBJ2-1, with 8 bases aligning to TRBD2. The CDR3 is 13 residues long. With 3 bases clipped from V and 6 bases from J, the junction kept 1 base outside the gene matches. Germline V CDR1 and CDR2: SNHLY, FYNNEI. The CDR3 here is CASSDLAGNEQFF. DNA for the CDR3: TGTGCCAGCAGTGACCTAGCGGGCAATGAGCAGTTCTTC. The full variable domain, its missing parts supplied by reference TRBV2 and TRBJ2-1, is EPEVTQTPSHQVTQMGQEVILRCVPISNHLYFYWYRQILGQKVEFLVSFYNNEISEKSEIFDDQFSVERPDGSNFTLKIRSTKLEDSAMYFCASSDLAGNEQFFGPGTRLTVL.

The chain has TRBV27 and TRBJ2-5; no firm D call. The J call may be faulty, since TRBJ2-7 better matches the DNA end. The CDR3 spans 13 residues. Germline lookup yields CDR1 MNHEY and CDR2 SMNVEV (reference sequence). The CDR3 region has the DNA TGTGCCAGCCCCGTATACTCCTCCTACGAGCAGTACTTC. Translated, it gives CASPVYSSYEQYF.

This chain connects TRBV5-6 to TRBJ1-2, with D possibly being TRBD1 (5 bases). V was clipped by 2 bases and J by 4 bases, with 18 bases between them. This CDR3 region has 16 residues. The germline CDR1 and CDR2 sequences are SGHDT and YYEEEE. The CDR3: CASSLRGAQLFYGYTF. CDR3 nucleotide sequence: TGTGCCAGCAGCTTAAGGGGCGCCCAACTTTTCTATGGCTACACCTTC.

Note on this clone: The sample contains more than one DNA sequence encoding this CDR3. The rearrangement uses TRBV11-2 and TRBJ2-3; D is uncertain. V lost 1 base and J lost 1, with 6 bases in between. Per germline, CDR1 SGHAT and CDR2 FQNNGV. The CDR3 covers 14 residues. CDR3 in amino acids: CASSLGTGTDTQYF. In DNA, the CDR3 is TGTGCCAGCAGCTTAGGAACCGGCACAGATACGCAGTATTTT. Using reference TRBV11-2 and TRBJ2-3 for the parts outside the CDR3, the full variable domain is EAGVAQSPRYKIIEKRQSVAFWCNPISGHATLYWYQQILGQGPKLLIQFQNNGVVDDSQLPKDRFSAERLKGVDSTLKIQPAKLEDSAVYLCASSLGTGTDTQYFGPGTRLTVL.

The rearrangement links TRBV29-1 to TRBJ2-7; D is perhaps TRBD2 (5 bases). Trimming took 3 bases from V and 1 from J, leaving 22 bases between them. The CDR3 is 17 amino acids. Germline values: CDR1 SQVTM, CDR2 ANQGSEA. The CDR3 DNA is TGCAGCGTTGAGGTTATCGGCCGGACTTTACAGTCCTACGAGCAGTACTTC. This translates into CSVEVIGRTLQSYEQYF.

DNA of the CDR3: TGCGCCAGCAGCTCACAGGGAGAGGGCACCGGGGAGCTGTTTTTT. Its translation: CASSSQGEGTGELFF. The chain recombines TRBV5-1 with TRBJ2-2, with D possibly TRBD1 on 6 matching bases. V gave up 3 bases and J gave up 4 bases, with 13 bases separating them. Germline V gene lookup returns CDR1 SGHRS and CDR2 YFSETQ. The CDR3 is 15 residues long.

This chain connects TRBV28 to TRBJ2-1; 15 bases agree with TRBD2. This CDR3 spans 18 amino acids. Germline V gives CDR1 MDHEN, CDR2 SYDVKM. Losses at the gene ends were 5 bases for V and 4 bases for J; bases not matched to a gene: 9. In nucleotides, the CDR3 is TGTGCCAGCAGTCCGGGACTAGCGGGAGGCCAAATTTACAATGAGCAGTTCTTC. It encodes CASSPGLAGGQIYNEQFF.

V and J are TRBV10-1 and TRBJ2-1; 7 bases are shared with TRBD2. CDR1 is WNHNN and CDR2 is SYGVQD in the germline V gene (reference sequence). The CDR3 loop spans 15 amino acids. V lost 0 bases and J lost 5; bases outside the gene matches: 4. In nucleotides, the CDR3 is TGCGCCAGCAGTGAGTCTGCGGGAGTACACAATGAGCAGTTCTTC. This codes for CASSESAGVHNEQFF.

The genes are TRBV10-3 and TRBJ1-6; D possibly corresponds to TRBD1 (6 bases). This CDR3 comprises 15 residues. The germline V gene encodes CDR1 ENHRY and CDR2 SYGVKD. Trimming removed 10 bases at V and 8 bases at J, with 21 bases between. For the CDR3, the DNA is TGTGCCACCCAAAAACAGGGTGACCTGGATTCACCCCTCCACTTT. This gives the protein CATQKQGDLDSPLHF.